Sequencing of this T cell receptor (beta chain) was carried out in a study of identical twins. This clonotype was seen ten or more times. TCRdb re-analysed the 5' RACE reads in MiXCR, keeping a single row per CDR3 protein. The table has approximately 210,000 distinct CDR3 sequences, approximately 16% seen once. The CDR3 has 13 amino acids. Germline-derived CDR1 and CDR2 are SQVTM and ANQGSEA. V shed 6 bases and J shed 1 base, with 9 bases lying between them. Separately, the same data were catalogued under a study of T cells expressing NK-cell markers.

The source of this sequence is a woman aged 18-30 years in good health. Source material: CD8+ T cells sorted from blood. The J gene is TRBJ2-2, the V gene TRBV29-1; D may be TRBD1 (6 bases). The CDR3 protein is CSVQGMNTGELFF. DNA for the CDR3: TGCAGCGTGCAGGGGATGAACACCGGGGAGCTGTTTTTT.